This T cell receptor beta chain derives from a study of blood T cell repertoires in COVID-19. Background on the study: Samples taken during acute and convalescent COVID-19 were collected in the United States, Italy and Spain.

Exposed study participants had met a COVID-19 case within 2 weeks before entry. Under the authors' procedure: Using reference gene primer amplification, nucleated cell counts were estimated. Measured with immunoSEQ multiplex PCR; TCRdb has only the in-frame clones, and not every one. V and J calls and clone size are given by that table; D and trimming were obtained from the DNA. This sample carries approximately 220,000 clones, around four fifths of them seen once, and the ten largest clones take about 5.3%. CDR3 length equals 14 residues. With 4 bases removed from V and 6 bases from J, the gap between germline ends came to 16 bases. Per germline, CDR1 SGHTA and CDR2 FQGNSA.

Material: PBMCs or T cells enriched from blood (not recorded which). The rearrangement uses TRBV7-2 and TRBJ2-7; a weak D match, TRBD1 (5 bases). This receptor was identified in a woman aged 45 to 65 who had been exposed to COVID-19. The CDR3 coding sequence is TGTGCCAGCAGCTCGAATAGGGGCGTGGGCGAGCAGTACTTC. Amino acids: CASSSNRGVGEQYF. The whole variable domain, remainder taken from reference TRBV7-2 and TRBJ2-7, is GAGVSQSPSNKVTEKGKDVELRCDPISGHTALYWYRQSLGQGLEFLIYFQGNSAPDKSGLPSDRFSAERTGGSVSTLTIQRTQQEDSAVYLCASSSNRGVGEQYFGPGTRLTVT.